A selection of T cell receptor beta chains follows, all from one sample in a study of cytomegalovirus exposure and HLA in healthy donors. Sequencing was performed with immunoSEQ multiplex PCR; in TCRdb, only in-frame clones are kept and a portion is missing. The sample records roughly 160,000 clones, roughly 85% being singletons. Material for sequencing was PBMCs. The receptor set was obtained from a woman aged 25-40 years in good health and CMV-seronegative. The CDR3 runs from the conserved cysteine through the conserved F or W. A D gene is named only where the DNA matches it firmly. Some rows mark clone size as missing; the rest say once, few, many or name a class of expanded clone.

TGTGCCAGCAGCTTAGCAGGGGGATGGAAAACCTTC | CASSLAGGWKTF | TRBV11-3 | - | TRBD1 | TRBJ1-2
TGTGCCAGCAGCGTAGCTTCCCCCGTCCCGGGACTAGCGACAGATACGCAGTATTTT | CASSVASPVPGLATDTQYF | TRBV9 | - | TRBD2 | TRBJ2-3
TGTGCCAGTAGCCCTGGGACAGACAATCAGCCCCAGCATTTT | CASSPGTDNQPQHF | TRBV19 | - | TRBD1 | TRBJ1-5
TGTGCCAGCAGCTCGGGGGGCGAGTACGAGCAGTACTTC | CASSSGGEYEQYF | TRBV13 | - | - | TRBJ2-7
TGTGCCAGTAGGGCCGGGGGAGAGACCCAGTACTTC | CASRAGGETQYF | TRBV19 | - | - | TRBJ2-5
TGTGCCAGCAGTTGGGGGGGAGGGCCCTCCGACGAGCAGTACTTC | CASSWGGGPSDEQYF | TRBV27 | - | TRBD2 | TRBJ2-7
TGTGCCAGCAGCGTAGAAGGGACAACCTACAACGAGCAGTACTTC | CASSVEGTTYNEQYF | TRBV9 | - | - | TRBJ2-7
TGTGCCAGCATGGGCGGACAAAACTATGGCTACACCTTC | CASMGGQNYGYTF | TRBV28 | - | - | TRBJ1-2
TGTGCCAGCTCCGCGCGGGGTGAGAACACTGAAGCTTTCTTT | CASSARGENTEAFF | TRBV19 | few | - | TRBJ1-1
TGCGCCAGCAGCTTGACAGGTCGTAATGAGCAGTTCTTC | CASSLTGRNEQFF | TRBV5-1 | - | - | TRBJ2-1
TGTGCCAGCAGCAAAGTGTCCACAGGGCCCACCTCCTACGAGCAGTACTTC | CASSKVSTGPTSYEQYF | TRBV21-1 | - | - | TRBJ2-7
TGTGCCAGCAGCTTGGGGTGGGGGGCTGAAGCTTTCTTT | CASSLGWGAEAFF | TRBV5-4 | once | - | TRBJ1-1
TGTGCCAGCAGCCCGGGGGACAGCCTCTATGGCTACACCTTC | CASSPGDSLYGYTF | TRBV7-2 | - | TRBD1 | TRBJ1-2
TGCGCCAGCAGGGTTCCAGGGGGCGCGGGTGGCTACACCTTC | CASRVPGGAGGYTF | TRBV4-1 | few | TRBD1 | TRBJ1-2
TGCAGCGCCAAACAGGGGGCTGGAGGGGAGACCCAGTACTTC | CSAKQGAGGETQYF | TRBV29-1 | - | TRBD1 | TRBJ2-5
TGTGCCAGCAGCTTGGGGACAGGGGTTACCGGGGAGCTGTTTTTT | CASSLGTGVTGELFF | TRBV5-4 | - | TRBD1 | TRBJ2-2
TGTGCCAGCAGCCCGGACACCAACCAAGAGACCCAGTACTTC | CASSPDTNQETQYF | TRBV7-9 | - | - | TRBJ2-5
TGTGCCAGCAGCTTGGGGCAGAACACTGAAGCTTTCTTT | CASSLGQNTEAFF | TRBV7-8 | - | - | TRBJ1-1
TGTGCCAGCAGTTACGGTCCACCAAAAGCCAACGAGCAGTACTTC | CASSYGPPKANEQYF | TRBV6-5 | - | - | TRBJ2-7
TGTGCCAGCAGCTGGACTAGCGGGAGAAGGGACGAGCAGTACTTC | CASSWTSGRRDEQYF | TRBV7-6 | - | TRBD2 | TRBJ2-7
TGTGCCAGTAAGGCGTGGGAGATCGGAAACACCATATATTTT | CASKAWEIGNTIYF | TRBV19 | - | - | TRBJ1-3
TGTGCCAGCAGTTATAGTGGGCCTACCCAAGCCAATGAGCAGTTCTTC | CASSYSGPTQANEQFF | TRBV6-5 | - | - | TRBJ2-1
TGTGCCAGCAGCATACCGGGACTAGCGACCACAGATACGCAGTATTTT | CASSIPGLATTDTQYF | TRBV5-4 | - | TRBD2 | TRBJ2-3
TGTGCCAGCAGCCCCCACAGGGGCTCTGGGGCCAACGTCCTGACTTTC | CASSPHRGSGANVLTF | TRBV5-8 | few | TRBD1 | TRBJ2-6
TGTGCCAGTTTTTCACAGGGGGACAATGAGCAGTTCTTC | CASFSQGDNEQFF | TRBV19 | - | TRBD1 | TRBJ2-1
TGTGCCAGCAGCTCGCCTTGGACAGACTTCACAGATACGCAGTATTTT | CASSSPWTDFTDTQYF | TRBV7-9 | - | - | TRBJ2-3
TGTGCCAGCAGTTCCCGCCCAGGGGTAGGGGCCAACGTCCTGACTTTC | CASSSRPGVGANVLTF | TRBV6-5 | once | - | TRBJ2-6
TGTGCCAGCCTTGACAGGGCCGGGACTGAAGCTTTCTTT | CASLDRAGTEAFF | TRBV18 | few | TRBD1 | TRBJ1-1
TGTGCCAGCAGTCCCCCGGGGTCAGGTCAGCCCCAGCATTTT | CASSPPGSGQPQHF | TRBV6-5 | few | - | TRBJ1-5
TGTGCCAGCAGCCCTTCTCCAGCGGGACCTCTTCTGGGCGAGCAGTACTTC | CASSPSPAGPLLGEQYF | TRBV27 | - | TRBD2 | TRBJ2-7
TGTGCCAGCAGCTTAGACCTCGGGAGGGCCACAGATACGCAGTATTTT | CASSLDLGRATDTQYF | TRBV7-2 | - | TRBD2 | TRBJ2-3
TGTGCCAGCAGCGTTCTGGGGCAAAGCTCTGGAAACACCATATATTTT | CASSVLGQSSGNTIYF | TRBV9 | - | - | TRBJ1-3
TGTGCCAGCTCACGGACAAGCTCTGGAAACACCATATATTTT | CASSRTSSGNTIYF | TRBV18 | - | - | TRBJ1-3
TGCGCCAGCAGCTTTGCGGGAGGGGGTTGGAATGAGCAGTTCTTC | CASSFAGGGWNEQFF | TRBV5-1 | - | TRBD2 | TRBJ2-1
TGTGCCATAGGAGGGCGGGCTAGCGGGCACGAGCAGTACTTC | CAIGGRASGHEQYF | TRBV10-3 | - | TRBD2 | TRBJ2-7
TGTGCCAGCAGCGTAGACGGAGGGAACTACGAGCAGTACTTC | CASSVDGGNYEQYF | TRBV9 | - | - | TRBJ2-7
TGCAGCGTTGAAAGACTAGTTCGGGAGACCCAGTACTTC | CSVERLVRETQYF | TRBV29-1 | - | - | TRBJ2-5
TGTGCCAGCAGCCGACACGGAGGGGGCGTATCCACTGGAAACACCATATATTTT | CASSRHGGGVSTGNTIYF | TRBV14 | - | TRBD1 | TRBJ1-3
TGCGCCACATTGGGGGGGCTTACAGATACGCAGTATTTT | CATLGGLTDTQYF | TRBV10-2 | few | - | TRBJ2-3
TGTGCCAGCAGCAACAGGGGCGTAGTGGATGAAAAACTGTTTTTT | CASSNRGVVDEKLFF | TRBV21-1 | - | - | TRBJ1-4
TGTGCCAGCAGCTACAGGGAGGGGGATACGCAGTATTTT | CASSYREGDTQYF | TRBV7-3 | few | - | TRBJ2-3
TGTGCCAGCAGCCCCCGGCTAGCGGATTACAATGAGCAGTTCTTC | CASSPRLADYNEQFF | TRBV5-4 | - | TRBD2 | TRBJ2-1
TGCGCCAGCAGCCAAGTCGCCGGGACAACAGGTTATGGCTACACCTTC | CASSQVAGTTGYGYTF | TRBV4-3 | - | - | TRBJ1-2
TGTGCCAGCAGCTTAGAGTTGGCGGGGGCGCGGACCGGGGAGCTGTTTTTT | CASSLELAGARTGELFF | TRBV7-6 | - | - | TRBJ2-2
TGTGCCAGTGGCCAACTAGGGACAGGGAATCAGCCCCAGCATTTT | CASGQLGTGNQPQHF | TRBV19 | - | TRBD1 | TRBJ1-5
TGTGCCAGCAGAACAGGGGGTACTAATGAAAAACTGTTTTTT | CASRTGGTNEKLFF | TRBV6-5 | - | TRBD1 | TRBJ1-4
TGTGCCAGCAGTGAAGCTGAGCAGCGAATATACGAGCAGTACTTC | CASSEAEQRIYEQYF | TRBV6-1 | few | - | TRBJ2-7
TGTGCCAGCTCACCATCTTCCTACGAGCAGTACTTC | CASSPSSYEQYF | TRBV18 | - | - | TRBJ2-7
TGTGCCAGCAGCTTAACCGGGGGGAGGATATCTGGAAACACCATATATTTT | CASSLTGGRISGNTIYF | TRBV7-2 | - | - | TRBJ1-3
TGCAGCGTTCTAACGGGACAGATCCACGAGCAGTACTTC | CSVLTGQIHEQYF | TRBV29-1 | - | TRBD1 | TRBJ2-7
TGCGCCAGCAGTGCGGACAGGGAGGTCACCTACGAGCAGTACTTC | CASSADREVTYEQYF | TRBV10-1 | - | TRBD1 | TRBJ2-7
TGTGCCACCAGCAGTAGCGGGGGGTACAATGAGCAGTTCTTC | CATSSSGGYNEQFF | TRBV15 | - | TRBD2 | TRBJ2-1
TGTGCCAGCAGTGCTAGTCCGAACACTGAAGCTTTCTTT | CASSASPNTEAFF | TRBV2 | - | - | TRBJ1-1
TGTGCCAGCAGTTTATCGGGCAGGGCGACTGGCTACACCTTC | CASSLSGRATGYTF | TRBV27 | - | - | TRBJ1-2
TGTGCCAGCAGCTTGGGGACACCAGATACGCAGTATTTT | CASSLGTPDTQYF | TRBV11-2 | - | - | TRBJ2-3